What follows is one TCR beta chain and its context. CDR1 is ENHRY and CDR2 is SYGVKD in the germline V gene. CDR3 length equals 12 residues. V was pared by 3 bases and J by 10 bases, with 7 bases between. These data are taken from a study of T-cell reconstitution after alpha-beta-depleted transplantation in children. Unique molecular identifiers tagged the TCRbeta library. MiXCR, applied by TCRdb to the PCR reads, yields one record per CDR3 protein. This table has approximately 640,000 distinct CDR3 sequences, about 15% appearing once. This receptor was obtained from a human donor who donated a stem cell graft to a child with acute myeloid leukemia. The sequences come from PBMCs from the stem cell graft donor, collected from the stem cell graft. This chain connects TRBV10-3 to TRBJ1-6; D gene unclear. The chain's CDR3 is CAISDLLSPLHF. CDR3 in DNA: TGTGCCATCAGTGATCTGTTATCACCCCTCCACTTT.